This T cell receptor (beta chain) was observed in a study of shared clonotypes between healthy human individuals. Regarding the study as a whole: It was anticipated that sequencing depth would influence how many clonotypes donors shared.

The CDR3 runs to 14 residues. Germline V lookup: CDR1 SEHNR, CDR2 FQNEAQ (reference sequence). Trimming pared 5 bases from V and 5 bases from J, leaving 14 bases between. On sorted subsets, replicate PCRs used about 200 ng DNA, or tens of thousands of T cell genomes. The repertoire was sequenced with immunoSEQ multiplex PCR; TCRdb's copy has only in-frame clones and lacks some. The sample holds approximately 2,200,000 clones, roughly 91% seen once. Naivety among CD8 cells was defined by CD45RO negativity and positive CCR7 selection, thereby excluding terminally differentiated effector memory CD45RA+ cells. A word on this clone: Its antigen is as yet unknown.

The chain links TRBV7-9 to TRBJ2-3, with TRBD1 as a possible D gene (6 bases). The sequenced sample was naive CD8+ T cells from PBMCs. This TCR was recovered from a man aged 18 to 29 in good health. Some clones in this sample may be carry-over from other donors' samples. The CDR3 protein is CASSPPRGRDTQYF. The CDR3 DNA reads as TGTGCCAGCAGCCCCCCCAGGGGTAGAGATACGCAGTATTTT.